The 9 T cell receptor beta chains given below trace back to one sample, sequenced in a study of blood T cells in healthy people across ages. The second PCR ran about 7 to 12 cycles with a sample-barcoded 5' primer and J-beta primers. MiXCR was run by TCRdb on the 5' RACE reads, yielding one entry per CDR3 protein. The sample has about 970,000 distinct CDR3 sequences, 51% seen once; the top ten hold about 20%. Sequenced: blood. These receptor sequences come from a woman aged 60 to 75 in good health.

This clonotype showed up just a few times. CDR3 protein: CASSSLLSTDSPGLFF. DNA for the CDR3: TGTGCCAGCAGTTCTCTACTCTCTACGGATTCCCCAGGACTGTTTTTT. The chain employs TRBV6-5 and TRBJ1-4; D uncertain. V was trimmed by 4 bases and J by 13 bases, leaving 25 bases between them. Germline V lookup: CDR1 MNHEY, CDR2 SVGAGI. The length of the CDR3 is 16 residues.

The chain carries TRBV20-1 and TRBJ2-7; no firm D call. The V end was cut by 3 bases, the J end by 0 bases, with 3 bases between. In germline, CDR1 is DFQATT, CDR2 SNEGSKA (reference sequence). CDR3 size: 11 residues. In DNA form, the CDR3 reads TGCAGTGCTAGCCTCTCCTACGAGCAGTACTTC. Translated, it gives CSASLSYEQYF.

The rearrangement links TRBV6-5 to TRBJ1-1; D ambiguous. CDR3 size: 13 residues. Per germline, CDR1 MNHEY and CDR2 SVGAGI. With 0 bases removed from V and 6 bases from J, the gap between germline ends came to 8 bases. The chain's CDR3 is CASSYSPWSEAFF. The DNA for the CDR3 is TGTGCCAGCAGTTACTCCCCCTGGTCTGAAGCTTTCTTT.

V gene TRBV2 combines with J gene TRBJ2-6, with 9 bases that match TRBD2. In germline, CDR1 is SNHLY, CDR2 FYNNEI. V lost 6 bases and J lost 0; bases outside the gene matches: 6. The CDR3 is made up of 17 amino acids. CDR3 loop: CASRTGTSFSGANVLTF. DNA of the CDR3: TGTGCCAGCAGGACCGGGACTAGCTTCTCTGGGGCCAACGTCCTGACTTTC.

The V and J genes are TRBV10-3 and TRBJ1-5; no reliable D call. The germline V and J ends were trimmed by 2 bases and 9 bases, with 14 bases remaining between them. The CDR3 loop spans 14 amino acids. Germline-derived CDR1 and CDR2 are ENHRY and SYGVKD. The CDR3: CAISEEGSRGPQHF. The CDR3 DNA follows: TGTGCCATCAGTGAGGAGGGAAGCCGGGGGCCCCAGCATTTT.

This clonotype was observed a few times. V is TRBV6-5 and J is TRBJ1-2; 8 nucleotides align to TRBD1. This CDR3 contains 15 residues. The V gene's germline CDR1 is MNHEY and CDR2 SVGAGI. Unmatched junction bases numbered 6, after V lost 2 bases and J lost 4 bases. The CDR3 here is CASSYLGQGSYGYTF. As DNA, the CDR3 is TGTGCCAGCAGTTACCTCGGACAGGGTTCCTATGGCTACACCTTC.

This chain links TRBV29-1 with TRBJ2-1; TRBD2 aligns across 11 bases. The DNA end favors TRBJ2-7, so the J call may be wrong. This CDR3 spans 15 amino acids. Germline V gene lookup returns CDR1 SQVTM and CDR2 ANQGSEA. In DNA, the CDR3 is TGCAGCGCCGGTATAGGACTAGCGGGCCCAAATGAGCAGTACTTC. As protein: CSAGIGLAGPNEQYF.

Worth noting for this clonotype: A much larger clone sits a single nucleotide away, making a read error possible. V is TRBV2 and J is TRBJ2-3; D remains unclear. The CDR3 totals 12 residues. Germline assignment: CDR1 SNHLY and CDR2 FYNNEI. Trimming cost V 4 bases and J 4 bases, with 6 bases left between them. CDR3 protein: CASSVWADTQYF. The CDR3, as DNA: TGTGCCAGCAGTGTATGGGCAGATACGCAGTATTTT.

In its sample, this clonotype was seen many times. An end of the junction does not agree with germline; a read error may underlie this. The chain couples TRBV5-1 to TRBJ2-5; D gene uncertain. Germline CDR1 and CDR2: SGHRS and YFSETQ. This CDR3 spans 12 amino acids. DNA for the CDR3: TGTGCCAGCAGTTTAGATCAAGAGACCCAGTACTTC. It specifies CASSLDQETQYF.